This TCR beta chain was sequenced during a study of cytomegalovirus exposure and HLA in healthy donors. This cohort consisted of healthy bone marrow donors. The CDR3 covers 18 residues. V lost 0 bases and J lost 2, with 21 bases in between. The V gene's germline CDR1 is SQVTM and CDR2 ANQGSEA. This clone occurred a few times. Its specificity is unknown. PCR involved 60 Vbeta and 13 Jbeta primers. Method: immunoSEQ multiplex PCR; TCRdb's copy keeps in-frame clones and lacks some. The sample includes 130,000 to 150,000 clones, less than 9.5% of them seen just once. The study's findings and limits: Common viral pathogens were later found to be apparently linked to several of the most significant clusters. In vitro testing confirmed three CMV-associated chains as specific for CMV antigens. Among the sequence variants, a highly shared cluster was likely an artifact of sequencing.

The TCR originated in a male donor in good health and CMV-seronegative. This chain connects TRBV29-1 to TRBJ2-3, with D possibly matching TRBD1 (6 bases). Material for sequencing was PBMCs. In DNA form, the CDR3 reads TGCAGCGTTGAAGACTCCATCGACAGGTCTACGCTCACAGATACGCAGTATTTT. It specifies CSVEDSIDRSTLTDTQYF.